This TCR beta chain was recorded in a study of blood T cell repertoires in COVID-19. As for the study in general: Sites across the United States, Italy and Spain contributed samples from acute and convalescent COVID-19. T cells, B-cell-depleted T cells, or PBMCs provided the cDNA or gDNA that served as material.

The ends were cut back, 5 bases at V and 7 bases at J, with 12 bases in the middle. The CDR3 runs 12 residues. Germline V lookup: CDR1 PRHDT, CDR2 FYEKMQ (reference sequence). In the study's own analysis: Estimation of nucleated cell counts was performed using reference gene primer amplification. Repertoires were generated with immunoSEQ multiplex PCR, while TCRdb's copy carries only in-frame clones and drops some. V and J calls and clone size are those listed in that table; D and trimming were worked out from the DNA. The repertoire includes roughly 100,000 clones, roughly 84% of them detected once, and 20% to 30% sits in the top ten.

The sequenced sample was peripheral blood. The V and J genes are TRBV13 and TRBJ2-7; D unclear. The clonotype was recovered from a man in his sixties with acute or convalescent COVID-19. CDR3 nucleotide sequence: TGTGCCAGCAGCCCGCGGAGTGGGGAGCAGTACTTC. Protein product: CASSPRSGEQYF.